The T cell receptor (beta chain) under discussion was sequenced for a study of cytomegalovirus exposure and HLA in healthy donors. Study-wide points: Certain sequence variants were highly shared and formed a cluster, and this cluster was likely a sequencing artifact.

The PCR had 60 Vbeta and 13 Jbeta primers. How the authors handled the data: It was a later analysis that counted about 80 million unique TCR beta chains, of which 9 million to 13 million were shared. TCRdb's copy holds only in-frame clones and misses some; the assay was immunoSEQ multiplex PCR. D and trimming come from the DNA, and the V and J calls and clone size come from that table. This table lists 30,000 to 35,000 clones. Concerning this clone: Its antigen remains unknown.

The CDR3 has 17 amino acids. Trimming took 3 bases from V and 4 from J, leaving 23 bases between them. Germline V gene data show CDR1 as SGHRS and CDR2 as YFSETQ. Input material: PBMCs. This receptor was taken from a woman in her forties in good health and CMV-seropositive. The chain employs TRBV5-1 and TRBJ2-7, with TRBD2 as a possible D gene (6 bases). CDR3 protein: CASSSSQGGVKGYEQYF. The CDR3 nucleotides read TGCGCCAGCAGCTCCTCCCAGGGCGGGGTCAAGGGATACGAGCAGTACTTC.